This TCR beta chain was captured in a study of shared clonotypes between healthy human individuals. Notes on the study in general: When naive CD4 clonotypes were compared across four donors, around 4.6% were shared.

This clone was seen a single time. Its antigen is not identified. Data came from immunoSEQ multiplex PCR; TCRdb stores just in-frame clones and leaves some out. The sample lists under 700,000 clones, roughly 95% seen once, with over 0.095% in the top ten. Naive CD8 cells lacked CD45RO and underwent positive selection for CCR7, leaving out terminally differentiated effector memory CD45RA+ cells. The donor population consisted of healthy HIV-negative adults with no recent acute infections or vaccinations. Adult Caucasians living in Nashville, Tennessee made up all of the donors. CDR3 size: 16 residues. Trimming removed 4 bases at V and 3 bases at J, with 17 bases between. The germline gives CDR1 MNHEY, CDR2 SMNVEV (reference sequence).

This receptor was obtained from a woman in her 30s in good health. Sequencing was carried out using naive CD8+ T cells sorted from blood. The chain is built from TRBV27 and TRBJ2-3; possible D gene TRBD2, 6 bases. As DNA, the CDR3 is TGTGCCAGCAGTTCCGAGGAGGGGTCGGAGACAGATACGCAGTATTTT. Its translation: CASSSEEGSETDTQYF.